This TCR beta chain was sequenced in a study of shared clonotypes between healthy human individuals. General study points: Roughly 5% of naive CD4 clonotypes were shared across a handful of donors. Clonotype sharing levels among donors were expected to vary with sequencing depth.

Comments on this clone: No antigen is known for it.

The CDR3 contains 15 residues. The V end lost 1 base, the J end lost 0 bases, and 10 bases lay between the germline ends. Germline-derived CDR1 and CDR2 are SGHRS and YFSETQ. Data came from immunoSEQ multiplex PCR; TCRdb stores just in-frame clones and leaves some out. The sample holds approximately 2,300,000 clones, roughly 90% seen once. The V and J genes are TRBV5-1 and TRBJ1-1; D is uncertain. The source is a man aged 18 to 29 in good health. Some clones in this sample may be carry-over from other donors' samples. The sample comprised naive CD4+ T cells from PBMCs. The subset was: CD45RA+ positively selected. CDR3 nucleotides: TGCGCCAGCAGCTTGTCTGGACTCATGAACACTGAAGCTTTCTTT. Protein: CASSLSGLMNTEAFF. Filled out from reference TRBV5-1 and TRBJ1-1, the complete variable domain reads KAGVTQTPRYLIKTRGQQVTLSCSPISGHRSVSWYQQTPGQGLQFLFEYFSETQRNKGNFPGRFSGRQFSNSRSEMNVSTLELGDSALYLCASSLSGLMNTEAFFGQGTRLTVV.